The clone carrying this T cell receptor beta chain was seen at least ten times. Its antigen remains unknown. This sample is part of a study of metastatic and nonmetastatic thyroid tumors. About the study: Repertoires of blood and of tissue (tumor or nodule) from malignant and benign thyroid patients were compared.

Ahead of thyroid surgery, no patient had received treatment of any kind. CDR1 KGHSH and CDR2 LQKENI come from the germline V gene. There are 15 residues in the CDR3. V shed 4 bases and J shed 1 base, with 14 bases lying between them. In the original analysis: Across clinicopathological groups, CDR3 differences served as the basis for building a distant-metastasis classifier for papillary thyroid cancer. TCRdb reassembled clones from the PCR reads with MiXCR. The V and J calls here are based on TCRdb, not the publication. The sample yields 9,000 to 15,000 clones, 30% to 35% seen once. The study's findings and limits: Patients with malignant thyroid tumors reportedly had significantly higher TCR beta diversity than those with benign nodules, in blood and tumor.

The gene calls are TRBV18 and TRBJ2-7, with a possible D match to TRBD2 (6 bases). Sequencing used tumor tissue. This TCR came from a female donor with papillary thyroid cancer or a benign thyroid nodule (not recorded which). Some clones in this sample may be carry-over from other donors' samples. The CDR3 nucleotides are TGTGCCAGCTCACAAAGAGCGGGCCCTTCCTACGAGCAGTACTTC. This codes for CASSQRAGPSYEQYF.